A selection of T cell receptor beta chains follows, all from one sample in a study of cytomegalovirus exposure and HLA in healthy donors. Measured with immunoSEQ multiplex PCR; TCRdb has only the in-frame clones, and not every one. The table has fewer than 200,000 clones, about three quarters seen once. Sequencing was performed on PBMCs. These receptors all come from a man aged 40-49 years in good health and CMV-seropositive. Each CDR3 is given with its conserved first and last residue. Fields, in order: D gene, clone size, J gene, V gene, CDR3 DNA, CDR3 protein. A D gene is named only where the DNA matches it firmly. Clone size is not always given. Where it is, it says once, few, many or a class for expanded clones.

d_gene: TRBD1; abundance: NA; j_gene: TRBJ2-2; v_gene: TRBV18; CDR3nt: TGTGCCAGCTCACCACTTCCGGGGACAGGGAGATCCGGGGAGCTGTTTTTT; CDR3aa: CASSPLPGTGRSGELFF
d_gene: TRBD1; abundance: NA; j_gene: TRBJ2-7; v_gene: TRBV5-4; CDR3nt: TGTGCCAGCAACACATGGGGACAGTCCTACGAGCAGTACTTC; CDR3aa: CASNTWGQSYEQYF
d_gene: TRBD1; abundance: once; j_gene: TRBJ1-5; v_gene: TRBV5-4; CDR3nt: TGTGCCAGCAGCTCCGGGACAGATCAGCCCCAGCATTTT; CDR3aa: CASSSGTDQPQHF
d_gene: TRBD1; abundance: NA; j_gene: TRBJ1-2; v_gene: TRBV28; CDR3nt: TGTGCCACCGAGGGGGCCGGTGGCTACACCTTC; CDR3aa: CATEGAGGYTF
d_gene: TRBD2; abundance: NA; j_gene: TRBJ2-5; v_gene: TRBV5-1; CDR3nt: TGCGCCAGCAGCTTGGCCCCCGGGGGACTAGGTAGTTGGGAGACCCAGTACTTC; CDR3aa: CASSLAPGGLGSWETQYF
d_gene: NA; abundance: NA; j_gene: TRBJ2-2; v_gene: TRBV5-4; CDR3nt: TGTGCCAGCAGCCCCGGGTCCGGGGAGCTGTTTTTT; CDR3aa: CASSPGSGELFF
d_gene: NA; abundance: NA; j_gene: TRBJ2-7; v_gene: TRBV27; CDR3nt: TGTGCCAGCACCCGTCGGAGCGGCGAGCAGTACTTC; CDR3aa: CASTRRSGEQYF
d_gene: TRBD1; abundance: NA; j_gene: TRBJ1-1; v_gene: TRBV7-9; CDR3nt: TGTGCCAGCAGTTATGAGGGGGCCCCGAACACTGAAGCTTTCTTT; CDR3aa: CASSYEGAPNTEAFF
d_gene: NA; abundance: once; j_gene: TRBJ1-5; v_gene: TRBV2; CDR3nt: TGTGCCAGCCACTTGACGCAGGTACCTTATCAGCCCCAGCATTTT; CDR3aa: CASHLTQVPYQPQHF
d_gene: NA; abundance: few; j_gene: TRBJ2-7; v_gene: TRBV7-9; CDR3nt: TGTGCCAGCAGCCCACGAGTCGCCGCCTCCTACGAGCAGTACTTC; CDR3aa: CASSPRVAASYEQYF
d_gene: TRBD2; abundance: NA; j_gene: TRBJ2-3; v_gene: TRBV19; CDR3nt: TGTGCCAGTAGTACTTCCAGGACTAGCGGGAGGTCCGTCACCCTCACAGATACGCAGTATTTT; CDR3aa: CASSTSRTSGRSVTLTDTQYF
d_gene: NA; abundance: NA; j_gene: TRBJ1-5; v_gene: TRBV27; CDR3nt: TGTGCCAGCAGTCCATGGACAGATAATCAGCCCCAGCATTTT; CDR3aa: CASSPWTDNQPQHF
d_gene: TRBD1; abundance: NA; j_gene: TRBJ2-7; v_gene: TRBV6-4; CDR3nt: TGTGCCAGCAGTGACTCTGGACAGGGGTCCTACGAGCAGTACTTC; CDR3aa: CASSDSGQGSYEQYF
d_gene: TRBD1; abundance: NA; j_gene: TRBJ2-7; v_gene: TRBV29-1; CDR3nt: TGCAGCGCGCGGACAGGGACGGCCAGGGGCGAGCAGTACTTC; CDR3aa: CSARTGTARGEQYF
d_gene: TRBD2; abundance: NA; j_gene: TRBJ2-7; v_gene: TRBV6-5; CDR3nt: TGTGCCAGCACAAGCGGGAGGGCCCGGGAGCAGTACTTC; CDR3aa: CASTSGRAREQYF
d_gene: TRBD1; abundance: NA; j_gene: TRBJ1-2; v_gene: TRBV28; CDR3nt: TGTGCCAGCAGTCGGACAGGGGTCTTTGGCTACACCTTC; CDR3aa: CASSRTGVFGYTF
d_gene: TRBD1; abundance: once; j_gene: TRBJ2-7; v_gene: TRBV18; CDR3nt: TGTGCCAGCTCTAGGACAGGGTCGAACGAGCAGTACTTC; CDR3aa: CASSRTGSNEQYF
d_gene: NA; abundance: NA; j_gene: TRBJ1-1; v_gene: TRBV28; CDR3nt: TGTGCCAGCAGTTTCCCGGGGAGTACCACTGAAGCTTTCTTT; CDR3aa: CASSFPGSTTEAFF
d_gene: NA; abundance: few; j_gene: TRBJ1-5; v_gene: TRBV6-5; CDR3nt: TGTGCCGGGAGGCCGGCTGAGCAGCCCCAGCATTTT; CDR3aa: CAGRPAEQPQHF
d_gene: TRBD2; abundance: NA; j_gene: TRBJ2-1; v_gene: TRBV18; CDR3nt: TGTGCCAGCTCACCTGGACTAGCGGGGGGCAATGAGCAGTTCTTC; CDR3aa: CASSPGLAGGNEQFF
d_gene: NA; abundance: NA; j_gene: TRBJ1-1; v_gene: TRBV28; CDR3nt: TGTGCCTCACAGGGTGCGTGGACTGAAGCTTTCTTT; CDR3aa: CASQGAWTEAFF
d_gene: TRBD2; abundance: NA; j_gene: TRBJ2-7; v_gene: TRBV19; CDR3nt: TGTGCCAGTAGTACGCTGACTAGCTTCTCCTACGAGCAGTACTTC; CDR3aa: CASSTLTSFSYEQYF
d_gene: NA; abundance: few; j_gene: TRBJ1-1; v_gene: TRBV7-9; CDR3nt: TGTGCCAGCGATGGACAGCCGAACACTGAAGCTTTCTTT; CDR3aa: CASDGQPNTEAFF
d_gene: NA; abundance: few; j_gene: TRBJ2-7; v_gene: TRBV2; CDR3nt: TGTGCCAGCAGTGCCCCCCCGAGCGGGCAGTACTTC; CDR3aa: CASSAPPSGQYF
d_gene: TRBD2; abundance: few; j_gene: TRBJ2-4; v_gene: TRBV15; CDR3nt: TGTGCCACCAGCTTCCAGCGGGGGGACATTCAGTACTTC; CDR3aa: CATSFQRGDIQYF
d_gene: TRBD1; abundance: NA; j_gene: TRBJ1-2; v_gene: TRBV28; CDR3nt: TGTGCCAGCAGTCTCCCGATTAGTGACAGGGTGAACACCTTC; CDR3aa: CASSLPISDRVNTF
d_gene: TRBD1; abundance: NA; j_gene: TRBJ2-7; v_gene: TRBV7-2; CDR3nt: TGTGCCAGCAGCCCCCGTCGTCCGGGACAGGGTGAATACGAGCAGTACTTC; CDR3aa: CASSPRRPGQGEYEQYF
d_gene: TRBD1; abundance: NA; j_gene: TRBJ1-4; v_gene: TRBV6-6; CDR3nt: TGTGCCAGCAGTTACACCACAGGGGCAACTAATGAAAAACTGTTTTTT; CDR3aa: CASSYTTGATNEKLFF
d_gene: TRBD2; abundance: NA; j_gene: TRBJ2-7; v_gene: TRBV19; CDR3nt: TGTGCCAGTAGTAAGCGGGAGGGTCCCGGGGAGCAGTACTTC; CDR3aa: CASSKREGPGEQYF
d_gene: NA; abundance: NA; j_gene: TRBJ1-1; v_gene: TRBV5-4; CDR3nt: TGTGCCAGCAGCCCAGATCTTGCCACTGAAGCTTTCTTT; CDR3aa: CASSPDLATEAFF
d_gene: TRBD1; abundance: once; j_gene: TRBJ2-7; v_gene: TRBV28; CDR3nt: TGTGCCAGCAGTGTAATTGGGGACAGGACCCCCTACGAGCAGTACTTC; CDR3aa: CASSVIGDRTPYEQYF
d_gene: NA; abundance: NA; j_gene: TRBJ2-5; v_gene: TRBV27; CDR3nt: TGTGCCAGCAGCCATCTACTGGCGGCAGGGCGACTGGAGACCCAGTACTTC; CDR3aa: CASSHLLAAGRLETQYF
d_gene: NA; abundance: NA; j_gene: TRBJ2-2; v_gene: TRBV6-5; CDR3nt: TGTGCCGCCTATGGGCCGAACACCGGGGAGCTGTTTTTT; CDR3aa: CAAYGPNTGELFF
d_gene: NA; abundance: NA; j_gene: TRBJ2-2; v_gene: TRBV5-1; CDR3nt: TGCGCCAGCAGCCCGCACAGGGACGCGAACACCGGGGAGCTGTTTTTT; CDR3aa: CASSPHRDANTGELFF
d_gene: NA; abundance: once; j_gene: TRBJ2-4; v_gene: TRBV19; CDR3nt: TGTGCCAGTAGTAGTAGACAGAGCCTCCGTGACATTCAGTACTTC; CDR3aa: CASSSRQSLRDIQYF
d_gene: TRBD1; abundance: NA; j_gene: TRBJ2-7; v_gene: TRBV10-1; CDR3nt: TGCGCCAGCAGCCATTCGGACAGGGGAAAGTACGAGCAGTACTTC; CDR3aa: CASSHSDRGKYEQYF
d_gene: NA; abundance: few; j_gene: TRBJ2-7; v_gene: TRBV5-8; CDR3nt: TGTGCCAGCAGCCGGGTAAACGGCGACGAGCAGTACTTC; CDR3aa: CASSRVNGDEQYF
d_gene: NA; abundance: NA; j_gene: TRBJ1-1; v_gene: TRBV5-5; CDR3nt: TGTGCCAGCAGTTTAATGACAGGCCCAATCACTGAAGCTTTCTTT; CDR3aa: CASSLMTGPITEAFF
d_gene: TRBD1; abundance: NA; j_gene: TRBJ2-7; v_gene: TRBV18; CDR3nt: TGTGCCAGCTCACTAGAGCACGGGACAGGTTATCACGAGCAGTACTTC; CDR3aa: CASSLEHGTGYHEQYF
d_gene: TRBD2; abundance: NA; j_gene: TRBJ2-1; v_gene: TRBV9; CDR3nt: TGTGCCAGCAGCACCAGGACTAGCGGGAGTTCTCATGAGCAGTTCTTC; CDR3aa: CASSTRTSGSSHEQFF
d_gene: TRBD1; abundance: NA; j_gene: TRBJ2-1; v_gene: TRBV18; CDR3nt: TGTGCCAGCTCACGTGAGACAGGGGGTAGCTCCTACAATGAGCAGTTCTTC; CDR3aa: CASSRETGGSSYNEQFF
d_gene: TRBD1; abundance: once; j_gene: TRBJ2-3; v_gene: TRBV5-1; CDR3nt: TGCGCCAGCAGCCTGACAGGGGATACGCAGTATTTT; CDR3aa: CASSLTGDTQYF
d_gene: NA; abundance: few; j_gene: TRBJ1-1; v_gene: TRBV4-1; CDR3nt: TGCGCCAGCAGCCAAGATCTCAGGGGAAATGCTGAAGCTTTCTTT; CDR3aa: CASSQDLRGNAEAFF
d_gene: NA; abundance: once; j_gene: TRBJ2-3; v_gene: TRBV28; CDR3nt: TGTGCCAGCAGTTTAGCGGGAAGGGCCGATACGCAGTATTTT; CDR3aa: CASSLAGRADTQYF
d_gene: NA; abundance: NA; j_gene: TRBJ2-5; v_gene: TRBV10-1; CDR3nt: TGCGCCAGCAGTGAGTCGGCTTCTCTCGGGGAGACCCAGTACTTC; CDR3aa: CASSESASLGETQYF